One sample yielded the 21 T cell receptor beta chains listed below, sequenced in a study of cytomegalovirus exposure and HLA in healthy donors. Amplification used 60 Vbeta primers and 13 Jbeta primers. Measured with immunoSEQ multiplex PCR; TCRdb has only the in-frame clones, and not every one. The sample yields a few hundred thousand clones, about 77% seen once. The sample comprised PBMCs. The receptors originated from a woman aged 25 to 39 in good health and CMV-seronegative.

The rearrangement links TRBV29-1 to TRBJ2-3, with unresolved D. This CDR3 contains 14 residues. V lost 6 bases to trimming and J lost 0 bases, with 13 bases between them. Looked up from germline, CDR1 is SQVTM and CDR2 is ANQGSEA. The CDR3 region is CSVPRGLSTDTQYF. In nucleotides, the CDR3 is TGCAGCGTCCCTAGAGGCCTTAGCACAGATACGCAGTATTTT.

V usage is TRBV19 and J usage is TRBJ2-3; D might be TRBD2 (7 bases). CDR1 is LNHDA, CDR2 SQIVND, per germline (reference sequence). The CDR3 contains 13 residues. The CDR3 loop reads CATGGEPTDTQYF. The CDR3 region has the DNA TGTGCAACGGGGGGCGAACCCACAGATACGCAGTATTTT.

CDR3 loop: CASSEAGTGYTDTQYF. The CDR3 DNA follows: TGTGCCAGCAGTGAAGCCGGGACAGGCTACACAGATACGCAGTATTTT. The V and J genes are TRBV6-1 and TRBJ2-3, with 8 positions matching TRBD1. Trimming cost V 0 bases and J 2 bases; bases outside gene matches: 4. This CDR3 contains 16 residues. Germline V gene data show CDR1 as MNHNS and CDR2 as SASEGT.

The CDR3 loop is CASSLRGRDTEAFF. The CDR3 DNA reads as TGTGCCAGTAGCCTAAGGGGGAGGGACACTGAAGCTTTCTTT. The chain couples TRBV19 to TRBJ1-1; possible D gene TRBD1, 6 bases. The CDR3 length is 14 residues. Germline CDR1 is LNHDA and CDR2 is SQIVND (reference sequence). The V gene lost 6 bases and the J gene lost 3 bases, with 14 bases spanning the gap.

The chain joins TRBV15 to TRBJ1-5; possibly TRBD1 for D (5 bases). This CDR3 contains 16 residues. Trimming stripped 1 base from V and 0 bases from J, with 10 bases between. Germline V lookup: CDR1 LNHNV, CDR2 YYDKDF (reference sequence). CDR3 amino acids: CATSRGRGYSNQPQHF. The CDR3 bases are TGTGCCACCAGCAGAGGAAGGGGTTATAGCAATCAGCCCCAGCATTTT. Based on the CDR3 plus reference TRBV15 and TRBJ1-5, the full variable domain is DAMVIQNPRYQVTQFGKPVTLSCSQTLNHNVMYWYQQKSSQAPKLLFHYYDKDFNNEADTPDNFQSRRPNTSFCFLDIRSPGLGDTAMYLCATSRGRGYSNQPQHFGDGTRLSIL.

V gene TRBV7-3 combines with J gene TRBJ1-2; D not resolved. The V end lost 6 bases, the J end lost 2 bases, and 10 bases lay between the germline ends. The CDR3 runs 13 residues. Germline values: CDR1 SGHTA, CDR2 FQGTGA. The CDR3 coding sequence is TGTGCCAGCAGTCAAGGCGGGAACTATGGCTACACCTTC. Translation: CASSQGGNYGYTF.

In this sample, this clone turned up once. Mismatch with germline at one junction end may stem from a read error. Other nucleotide sequences from this sample produce the same CDR3. The gene calls are TRBV19 and TRBJ1-6; 7 bases match TRBD1. The CDR3 is 15 amino acids. Germline V lookup: CDR1 LNHDA, CDR2 SQIVND (reference sequence). The CDR3 reads CATLDGTVNNSPLHF. The CDR3 region has the DNA TGTGCCACCCTAGACGGGACAGTGAATAATTCGCCCCTCCACTTT.

The CDR3 sequence is CASSPPSGGAGDTQYF. The DNA of the CDR3 is TGTGCCAGCAGTCCCCCGAGCGGGGGGGCCGGAGATACGCAGTATTTT. The chain is built from TRBV5-5 and TRBJ2-3; 10 nucleotides agree with TRBD2. CDR1 is SGHKS, CDR2 YYEKEE, per germline (reference sequence). With V trimmed by 5 bases and J by 5 bases, 11 bases remained unmatched. The CDR3 sequence is 16 residues long.

The genes are TRBV27 and TRBJ1-2, with TRBD1 identical over 7 bases. The CDR3 has 17 amino acids. The germline gives CDR1 MNHEY, CDR2 SMNVEV (reference sequence). J lost 6 bases, V lost 5 bases, and 18 bases had no gene match. CDR3 in amino acids: CASSVGSFGTALNGYTF. The CDR3 DNA reads as TGTGCCAGCAGTGTAGGTAGTTTCGGGACAGCCCTTAATGGCTACACCTTC.

The chain joins TRBV6-1 to TRBJ2-5, with 8 bases matching TRBD1. CDR1 MNHNS and CDR2 SASEGT come from the germline V gene. The CDR3 is 12 amino acids. J gave up 7 bases and V 9 bases, and 7 bases lay outside the gene matches. The CDR3 here is CASAGTGGTQYF. The CDR3 coding sequence is TGTGCCAGTGCCGGGACAGGAGGGACCCAGTACTTC.

The chain recombines TRBV6-6 with TRBJ1-1; 7 bases align to TRBD1. The CDR3 is 12 amino acids. V was clipped by 2 bases and J by 10 bases; unmatched bases: 4. Germline lookup yields CDR1 MNHNY and CDR2 SVGAGI (reference sequence). The CDR3 loop is CASSYEGAGAFF. The CDR3 coding sequence is TGTGCCAGCAGTTACGAGGGGGCAGGAGCTTTCTTT.

For this clone: This is likely a read error, given that the CDR3 carries no conserved phenylalanine or tryptophan at its end. The chain employs TRBV30 and TRBJ1-1; D gene uncertain. The CDR3 totals 16 residues. V shed 2 bases and J shed 5 bases, with 21 bases lying between them. In germline, CDR1 is GTSNPN, CDR2 SVGIG (reference sequence). The CDR3, as DNA: TGTGCCTGGAGTCCCCCTCGGGGTGGCCGGCGAACTGAAGCTTTCCTT. It codes for CAWSPPRGGRRTEAFL.

This chain uses TRBV2 with TRBJ2-3; 9 bases map to TRBD1. With 4 bases clipped from V and 1 base from J, the junction kept 3 bases outside the gene matches. This CDR3 has 15 residues. Per the germline V gene, CDR1 is SNHLY and CDR2 is FYNNEI. The CDR3: CASSVRQGGTDTQYF. CDR3 sequence (DNA): TGTGCCAGCAGTGTGAGACAGGGGGGCACAGATACGCAGTATTTT. Based on the CDR3 plus reference TRBV2 and TRBJ2-3, the full variable domain is EPEVTQTPSHQVTQMGQEVILRCVPISNHLYFYWYRQILGQKVEFLVSFYNNEISEKSEIFDDQFSVERPDGSNFTLKIRSTKLEDSAMYFCASSVRQGGTDTQYFGPGTRLTVL.

This chain connects TRBV10-2 to TRBJ2-3; TRBD2 matches at 13 bases. The CDR3 is 15 residues long. Unmatched junction bases numbered 9, after V lost 7 bases and J lost 8 bases. Germline values: CDR1 WSHSY, CDR2 SAAADI. The CDR3, as DNA: TGCGCCAGCACTCTCCGGACTAGCGGGAGTGGTACGCAGTATTTT. As protein: CASTLRTSGSGTQYF.

This clone was seen a single time. The J gene is TRBJ1-4, the V gene TRBV5-1; no reliable D call. The CDR3 spans 14 residues. Trimming stripped 6 bases from V and 2 bases from J, with 11 bases between. Germline V gene sequence: CDR1 SGHRS, CDR2 YFSETQ. DNA of the CDR3: TGCGCCAGCAAGGCCGAGGAGACTAATGAAAAACTGTTTTTT. Translation: CASKAEETNEKLFF.

The chain joins TRBV9 to TRBJ1-5; D gene unclear. CDR3 length: 16 amino acids. V was shortened by 4 bases and J by 5 bases, with 19 bases between the two germline ends. Germline V gene sequence: CDR1 SGDLS, CDR2 YYNGEE. CDR3 in amino acids: CASSPGVSAIDQPQHF. As DNA, the CDR3 is TGTGCCAGCAGCCCCGGGGTCTCTGCTATCGATCAGCCCCAGCATTTT.

DNA of the CDR3: TGTGCCAGCTCCACCCCAGACAGGTTTAACTATGGCTACACCTTC. Translated: CASSTPDRFNYGYTF. The chain recombines TRBV28 with TRBJ1-2, with D possibly matching TRBD1 (6 bases). Trimming cost V 8 bases and J 1 base, with 17 bases left between them. The germline CDR1 and CDR2 sequences are MDHEN and SYDVKM. The CDR3 is 15 amino acids.

This clone was seen once. V is TRBV9 and J is TRBJ1-1; D unclear. Trimming left V 0 bases short and J 0 bases short, with 9 bases between. Germline values: CDR1 SGDLS, CDR2 YYNGEE. The CDR3 is 15 residues long. The CDR3 loop reads CASSVGPDMNTEAFF. The CDR3 DNA reads TGTGCCAGCAGCGTAGGCCCCGACATGAACACTGAAGCTTTCTTT.

This chain uses TRBV2 with TRBJ1-1; 8 nucleotides match TRBD1. Germline trimming cut 5 bases from V and 6 bases from J; bases unmatched to any gene: 5. CDR1 is SNHLY and CDR2 is FYNNEI in the germline V gene. The CDR3 totals 13 residues. The CDR3 region has the DNA TGTGCCAGCAGTCGGCAGGGGGCTTCTGAAGCTTTCTTT. Translating gives CASSRQGASEAFF.

CDR3 in DNA: TGTGCCAGCAGTTGGACAGCATCTATGGGCGGCTACACCTTC. This translates into CASSWTASMGGYTF. The chain employs TRBV6-1 and TRBJ1-2, with D perhaps matching TRBD1 (6 bases). The CDR3 runs 14 residues. The V and J ends lost 5 bases and 8 bases respectively, with 18 bases between them. CDR1 and CDR2 (germline): MNHNS, SASEGT.

The rearrangement uses TRBV7-9 and TRBJ2-1; D is perhaps TRBD1 (6 bases). V lost 1 base, J lost 6 bases, and 16 bases lay in between. The CDR3 length is 16 residues. The germline gives CDR1 SEHNR, CDR2 FQNEAQ (reference sequence). CDR3 loop: CASSLERGGTTNEQFF. The CDR3 DNA reads as TGTGCCAGCAGCTTAGAGCGAGGGGGAACCACCAATGAGCAGTTCTTC.